These 31 T cell receptor beta chains were all obtained from the same sample, sequenced in a study of shared clonotypes between healthy human individuals (dated by TCRdb to the early 2020s). The library was prepared using the immunoSEQ multiplex PCR assay. TCRdb retrieved this table from immuneACCESS and kept in-frame rearrangements only. Not all clones are present; in checked studies, unresolved V genes account for under half, and no reason is known for the remainder. This sample lists about 500,000 clones; approximately 71% were detected once. The top ten hold approximately 12% of the sample. The sequencing input was PBMCs. The receptors originated from a woman aged 40 to 50 in good health. Some clones in this sample may be carry-over from other donors' samples.

In this sample, this clone turned up once. The chain employs TRBV9 and TRBJ1-2, with a tentative D call TRBD1 (5 bases). The V gene lost 0 bases and the J gene lost 0 bases, with 15 bases spanning the gap. The germline gives CDR1 SGDLS, CDR2 YYNGEE. The CDR3 extends over 17 amino acids. For the CDR3, the DNA is TGTGCCAGCAGCGTAGAAAGACAGCGATGGGCTAACTATGGCTACACCTTC. Translating gives CASSVERQRWANYGYTF.

J is TRBJ1-2 and V is TRBV27, with D possibly being TRBD1 (5 bases). The CDR3 loop spans 16 amino acids. Germline CDR1 is MNHEY and CDR2 is SMNVEV (reference sequence). With 5 bases removed from V and 6 bases from J, the gap between germline ends came to 22 bases. CDR3 DNA sequence: TGTGCCAGCAGTCCCCCCGGGGGTTCAACCCACCATGGCTACACCTTC. It yields the protein CASSPPGGSTHHGYTF.

The J gene is TRBJ2-7, the V gene TRBV2; TRBD1 matches 8 bases. This CDR3 spans 14 amino acids. The V gene's germline CDR1 is SNHLY and CDR2 FYNNEI. With V trimmed by 4 bases and J by 3 bases, 5 bases remained unmatched. The CDR3 is CASSVQGVLYEQYF. In DNA form, the CDR3 reads TGTGCCAGCAGTGTACAGGGGGTCCTCTACGAGCAGTACTTC. Drawing the rest from reference TRBV2 and TRBJ2-7, the complete variable domain is EPEVTQTPSHQVTQMGQEVILRCVPISNHLYFYWYRQILGQKVEFLVSFYNNEISEKSEIFDDQFSVERPDGSNFTLKIRSTKLEDSAMYFCASSVQGVLYEQYFGPGTRLTVT.

This clone was recorded once. V gene TRBV12-5 combines with J gene TRBJ1-5, with unresolved D. CDR1 LGHNT and CDR2 FRNRAP come from the germline V gene. V was clipped by 1 base and J by 3 bases, with 4 bases between them. This CDR3 spans 13 amino acids. This chain's CDR3 is CASGLGNNQPQHF. The CDR3 region has the DNA TGTGCTAGTGGTTTGGGTAACAATCAGCCCCAGCATTTT.

The chain combines TRBV30 with TRBJ2-7; the D gene could be TRBD1 or TRBD2 (5 bases each). The CDR3 consists of 13 residues. Germline V gene data show CDR1 as GTSNPN and CDR2 as SVGIG (reference sequence). The germline V and J ends were trimmed by 5 bases and 1 base, with 12 bases remaining between them. The CDR3 loop is CAWGDGVSYEQYF. The CDR3 DNA follows: TGTGCCTGGGGGGACGGGGTATCCTACGAGCAGTACTTC. Filled out from reference TRBV30 and TRBJ2-7, the complete variable domain reads SQTIHQWPATLVQPVGSPLSLECTVEGTSNPNLYWYRQAAGRGLQLLFYSVGIGQISSEVPQNLSASRPQDRQFILSSKKLLLSDSGFYLCAWGDGVSYEQYFGPGTRLTVT.

Turning to this clone: This likely stems from a read error, as it lies one base from a far larger clone. Other nucleotide sequences in the sample specify the same CDR3. The chain is built from TRBV30 and TRBJ1-3; D is uncertain. Germline CDR1 reads GTSNPN; CDR2 reads SVGIG (reference sequence). Trimming removed 3 bases at V and 0 bases at J, with 12 bases between. There are 15 residues in the CDR3. CDR3 residues: CAWSRVGVSGNTIYF. The CDR3 DNA follows: TGTGCCTGGAGCCGCGTGGGAGTCTCTGGAAACACCATATATTTT.

DNA for the CDR3: TGTGCCTGGAGTGGGCAGGGGGGATCCTACGAGCAGTACTTC. Protein sequence: CAWSGQGGSYEQYF. The chain combines TRBV30 with TRBJ2-7; D perhaps matches TRBD1 (7 bases). The V gene lost 1 base and the J gene lost 1 base, with 11 bases spanning the gap. Germline V CDR1 and CDR2: GTSNPN, SVGIG (reference sequence). There are 14 residues in the CDR3.

This chain uses TRBV28 with TRBJ2-4; perhaps D is TRBD1 or TRBD2 (6 bases each). This CDR3 has 12 amino acids. V was pared by 4 bases and J by 8 bases, with 9 bases between. In germline, CDR1 is MDHEN, CDR2 SYDVKM. The CDR3: CASSSGADIQYF. CDR3 in DNA: TGTGCCAGCAGTTCGGGGGCAGACATTCAGTACTTC.

The chain has TRBV5-4 and TRBJ1-1, with 8 bases identical to TRBD1. V shed 3 bases, J shed 4 bases, and the junction held 8 bases outside the gene matches. The CDR3 loop spans 15 amino acids. Germline loops: CDR1 SGHNT, CDR2 YYREEE (reference sequence). Here the CDR3 reads CASSSPWTGFTEAFF. In nucleotides, the CDR3 is TGTGCCAGCAGCTCGCCCTGGACAGGGTTCACTGAAGCTTTCTTT. Full variable domain (outside the CDR3, taken from reference TRBV5-4 and TRBJ1-1): ETGVTQSPTHLIKTRGQQVTLRCSSQSGHNTVSWYQQALGQGPQFIFQYYREEENGRGNFPPRFSGLQFPNYSSELNVNALELDDSALYLCASSSPWTGFTEAFFGQGTRLTVV.

The genes are TRBV2 and TRBJ1-4; tentative D call: TRBD1 (5 bases). The CDR3 extends over 16 amino acids. CDR1 is SNHLY and CDR2 is FYNNEI in the germline V gene. V lost 7 bases and J lost 6, with 21 bases in between. The CDR3 here is CASTRKQGGVDEKLFF. The CDR3 DNA follows: TGTGCCAGCACCCGAAAGCAGGGTGGAGTGGATGAAAAACTGTTTTTT.

This chain connects TRBV2 to TRBJ2-3, with 9 positions matching TRBD2. Germline values: CDR1 SNHLY, CDR2 FYNNEI. The V gene end was trimmed by 9 bases and the J gene end by 3 bases; junction bases not matched to a gene: 7. This CDR3 comprises 14 residues. CDR3 nucleotides: TGTGCCAGTAAGGAGCGGGAGGTAACAGATACGCAGTATTTT. This codes for CASKEREVTDTQYF. Filled out from reference TRBV2 and TRBJ2-3, the complete variable domain reads EPEVTQTPSHQVTQMGQEVILRCVPISNHLYFYWYRQILGQKVEFLVSFYNNEISEKSEIFDDQFSVERPDGSNFTLKIRSTKLEDSAMYFCASKEREVTDTQYFGPGTRLTVL.

The rearrangement joins TRBV4-2 to TRBJ2-3; the match to TRBD2 covers 9 bases. V shed 5 bases and J 1 base; nucleotides not matched to a gene: 16. Looked up from germline, CDR1 is LGHNA and CDR2 is YNFKEQ. This CDR3 has 19 amino acids. In DNA, the CDR3 is TGTGCCAGCAGCACGAAGGGGGCGGTAGCGGGAGCGGGCACAGATACGCAGTATTTT. Translation gives CASSTKGAVAGAGTDTQYF.

The rearrangement joins TRBV7-2 to TRBJ2-6, with 7 bases identical to TRBD1. Germline V gene sequence: CDR1 SGHTA, CDR2 FQGNSA. V lost 5 bases and J lost 1; bases outside the gene matches: 8. The CDR3 has 17 amino acids. CDR3 sequence reads: CASSRTGGRSGANVLTF. CDR3 bases: TGTGCCAGCAGCCGGACAGGAGGCAGATCTGGGGCCAACGTCCTGACTTTC. The full variable domain, in which reference TRBV7-2 and TRBJ2-6 provide the parts outside the CDR3, is GAGVSQSPSNKVTEKGKDVELRCDPISGHTALYWYRQSLGQGLEFLIYFQGNSAPDKSGLPSDRFSAERTGGSVSTLTIQRTQQEDSAVYLCASSRTGGRSGANVLTFGAGSRLTVL.

The chain recombines TRBV28 with TRBJ2-5; D may match TRBD1 or TRBD2 (5 bases each). Trimming took off 5 bases at V and 5 bases at J, with 21 bases between the two ends. CDR1 and CDR2 (germline): MDHEN, SYDVKM. The CDR3 consists of 16 residues. The CDR3 region has the DNA TGTGCCAGCAGTCAATCGTTCCCTCCGGGACGGGAGACCCAGTACTTC. Translated: CASSQSFPPGRETQYF.

Only a few counts were recorded for this clone. A read error is likely here: a far larger clone is one base away. No conserved phenylalanine or tryptophan is present at the end of the CDR3, so a read error is the likely explanation. The chain employs TRBV6-5 and TRBJ1-5, with no clear D. CDR3 size: 13 residues. Per the germline V gene, CDR1 is MNHEY and CDR2 is SVGAGI. Trimming removed 7 bases from V and 0 bases from J, with 7 bases in between. The CDR3 nucleotides read TGTGCCAGCAAAAGGAATAGCAATCAGCCCCAGCATCTT. This encodes CASKRNSNQPQHL.

Many counts were recorded for this clone. The chain carries TRBV4-3 and TRBJ2-7; 8 nucleotides agree with TRBD2. The CDR3 contains 16 residues. V lost 1 base to trimming and J lost 2 bases; unmatched junction nucleotides: 7. The germline gives CDR1 LGHNA, CDR2 YSLEER. In nucleotides, the CDR3 is TGCGCCAGCAGCCAAGCTCTAGCGGGCCTACCCTACGAGCAGTACTTC. This sequence encodes CASSQALAGLPYEQYF.

The chain links TRBV6-5 to TRBJ2-7; no firm D call. Trimming took off 2 bases at V and 7 bases at J, with 6 bases between the two ends. The CDR3 is made up of 11 amino acids. The germline CDR1 and CDR2 sequences are MNHEY and SVGAGI. CDR3 sequence (DNA): TGTGCCAGCAGTTACGCCGGGGAGCAGTACTTC. Its translation is CASSYAGEQYF.

Details on this clone: It is likely a read error: a sequence one base away is far more abundant. V usage is TRBV5-6 and J usage is TRBJ1-2; the D is unclear. Germline assignment: CDR1 SGHDT and CDR2 YYEEEE. This CDR3 contains 13 residues. The CDR3 bases are TGTGCCAACAGCTTGGTAACGGCCATGGGCTACACCTTC. This gives the protein CANSLVTAMGYTF.

This sequence joins TRBV4-3 and TRBJ1-2; D uncertain. Trimming took 1 base from V and 4 from J, leaving 13 bases between them. Germline V gives CDR1 LGHNA, CDR2 YSLEER. The CDR3 spans 15 residues. As DNA, the CDR3 is TGCGCCAGCAGCCAAGCGAGGAACAGCCGCTATGGCTACACCTTC. Its protein product is CASSQARNSRYGYTF.

The chain carries TRBV7-8 and TRBJ2-7; tentatively, D is TRBD2 (5 bases). The CDR3 spans 13 residues. Trimming pared 2 bases from V and 5 bases from J, leaving 10 bases between. CDR1 SGHVS and CDR2 FQNEAQ come from the germline V gene. CDR3 nucleotide sequence: TGTGCCAGCAGCTTATTTAGCGCGCACGAGCAGTACTTC. Amino acid sequence: CASSLFSAHEQYF.

This clone is a singleton in its sample. In DNA, the CDR3 is TGTGCCAGTACCCCGCAGGGGGCGAATAACATTCAGTACTTC. Its protein product is CASTPQGANNIQYF. The V and J genes are TRBV19 and TRBJ2-4; TRBD1 matches 8 bases. Germline V gives CDR1 LNHDA, CDR2 SQIVND (reference sequence). The ends lost 7 bases at V and 7 bases at J; junction bases unmatched: 9. The CDR3 has 14 residues.

This clone was detected only once. J is TRBJ2-1 and V is TRBV7-8; D is tentatively TRBD1 or TRBD2 (6 bases each). This CDR3 region has 12 residues. CDR1 and CDR2 from the germline V gene are SGHVS and FQNEAQ. Trimming cost V 5 bases and J 12 bases, with 14 bases left between them. In DNA, the CDR3 is TGTGCCAGCAGCCATCTGAGGGGGGTGCAGTTCTTC. This sequence encodes CASSHLRGVQFF.

The rearrangement uses TRBV6-4 and TRBJ2-3; D call uncertain. CDR1 is MRHNA and CDR2 is SNTAGT in the germline V gene. The CDR3 has 11 amino acids. Trimming removed 6 bases at V and 6 bases at J, with 7 bases between. The CDR3 DNA is TGTGCCAGCAGGGCCGGGGATACGCAGTATTTT. This encodes CASRAGDTQYF.

This sequence joins TRBV4-1 and TRBJ2-1, with 9 bases aligning to TRBD2. The trim removed 0 bases at V and 6 bases at J, leaving 12 bases unmatched. The CDR3 length is 18 residues. The V gene's germline CDR1 is MGHRA and CDR2 YSYEKL. DNA for the CDR3: TGCGCCAGCAGCCAAGAAGTTAGCGGGCTAGCGGGGTCCAATGAGCAGTTCTTC. Encoded protein: CASSQEVSGLAGSNEQFF.

This chain uses TRBV27 with TRBJ2-5, with 9 nucleotides matching TRBD1. CDR3 length: 15 residues. J lost 5 bases, V lost 4 bases, and 8 bases had no gene match. The germline gives CDR1 MNHEY, CDR2 SMNVEV (reference sequence). CDR3 amino acids: CASSSGTGRGETQYF. CDR3 DNA sequence: TGTGCCAGCAGTTCCGGGACAGGGAGGGGCGAGACCCAGTACTTC.

The J gene is TRBJ1-5, the V gene TRBV5-6; 9 nucleotides match TRBD1. The CDR3 runs to 15 residues. Trimming cost V 4 bases and J 1 base; bases outside gene matches: 3. Germline lookup yields CDR1 SGHDT and CDR2 YYEEEE. CDR3 in DNA: TGTGCCAGCAGCACAGGGGGCTGGAGCAATCAGCCCCAGCATTTT. Translation gives CASSTGGWSNQPQHF.

To note about this clone: This likely came from a read error, as a far larger clone is one base away. The same CDR3 also results from other DNA sequences found in this sample. Written as DNA, the CDR3 is TGTGCCAGCAGTCCCAGAGGGAACACTGAAGCTTTCTTT. This codes for CASSPRGNTEAFF. This rearrangement joins TRBV25-1 to TRBJ1-1; D unresolved. From germline, CDR1 is MGHDK and CDR2 SYGVNS. V gave up 5 bases and J gave up 1 base, with 8 bases separating them. CDR3 length equals 13 residues.

In regard to this clone: One base separates it from a far larger clone, so it is likely a read error. Other nucleotide sequences from this sample produce the same CDR3. The rearrangement links TRBV27 to TRBJ1-2; D is ambiguous. CDR3 size: 15 residues. CDR1 is MNHEY, CDR2 SMNVEV, per germline (reference sequence). Between the trimmed V and J ends, which lost 3 bases and 7 bases, there was a span of 18 bases. CDR3 in DNA: TGTGCCAGCAGTTTCTCTGACATGGGAGGCGGTGGCTACACCTTC. It is translated as CASSFSDMGGGGYTF.

The chain is built from TRBV5-1 and TRBJ2-7, with TRBD2 as a possible D gene (5 bases). Deletions cut 0 bases from V and 5 bases from J, with 6 bases between. Germline V gene data show CDR1 as SGHRS and CDR2 as YFSETQ. The length of the CDR3 is 12 residues. DNA for the CDR3: TGCGCCAGCAGCTTGGCCGGGAACGAGCAGTACTTC. Translated, it gives CASSLAGNEQYF.

This clone came up many times. Other nucleotide sequences from this sample produce the same CDR3. The J gene is TRBJ2-7, the V gene TRBV10-1; 8 bases agree with TRBD2. The CDR3 loop spans 17 amino acids. J gave up 5 bases and V 0 bases, and 12 bases lay outside the gene matches. Per germline, CDR1 WNHNN and CDR2 SYGVQD (reference sequence). CDR3 nucleotides: TGCGCCAGCAGTGAGTCGACTCAGGAAGCGGGAGTCCACGAGCAGTACTTC. It translates to CASSESTQEAGVHEQYF.

This chain links TRBV6-5 with TRBJ1-4, with D unresolved. Germline V CDR1 and CDR2: MNHEY, SVGAGI. The CDR3 has 13 residues. Trimming removed 0 bases at V and 8 bases at J, with 7 bases between. CDR3 DNA: TGTGCCAGCAGTTACTCAGGGAGGGAAAAACTGTTTTTT. This sequence encodes CASSYSGREKLFF.